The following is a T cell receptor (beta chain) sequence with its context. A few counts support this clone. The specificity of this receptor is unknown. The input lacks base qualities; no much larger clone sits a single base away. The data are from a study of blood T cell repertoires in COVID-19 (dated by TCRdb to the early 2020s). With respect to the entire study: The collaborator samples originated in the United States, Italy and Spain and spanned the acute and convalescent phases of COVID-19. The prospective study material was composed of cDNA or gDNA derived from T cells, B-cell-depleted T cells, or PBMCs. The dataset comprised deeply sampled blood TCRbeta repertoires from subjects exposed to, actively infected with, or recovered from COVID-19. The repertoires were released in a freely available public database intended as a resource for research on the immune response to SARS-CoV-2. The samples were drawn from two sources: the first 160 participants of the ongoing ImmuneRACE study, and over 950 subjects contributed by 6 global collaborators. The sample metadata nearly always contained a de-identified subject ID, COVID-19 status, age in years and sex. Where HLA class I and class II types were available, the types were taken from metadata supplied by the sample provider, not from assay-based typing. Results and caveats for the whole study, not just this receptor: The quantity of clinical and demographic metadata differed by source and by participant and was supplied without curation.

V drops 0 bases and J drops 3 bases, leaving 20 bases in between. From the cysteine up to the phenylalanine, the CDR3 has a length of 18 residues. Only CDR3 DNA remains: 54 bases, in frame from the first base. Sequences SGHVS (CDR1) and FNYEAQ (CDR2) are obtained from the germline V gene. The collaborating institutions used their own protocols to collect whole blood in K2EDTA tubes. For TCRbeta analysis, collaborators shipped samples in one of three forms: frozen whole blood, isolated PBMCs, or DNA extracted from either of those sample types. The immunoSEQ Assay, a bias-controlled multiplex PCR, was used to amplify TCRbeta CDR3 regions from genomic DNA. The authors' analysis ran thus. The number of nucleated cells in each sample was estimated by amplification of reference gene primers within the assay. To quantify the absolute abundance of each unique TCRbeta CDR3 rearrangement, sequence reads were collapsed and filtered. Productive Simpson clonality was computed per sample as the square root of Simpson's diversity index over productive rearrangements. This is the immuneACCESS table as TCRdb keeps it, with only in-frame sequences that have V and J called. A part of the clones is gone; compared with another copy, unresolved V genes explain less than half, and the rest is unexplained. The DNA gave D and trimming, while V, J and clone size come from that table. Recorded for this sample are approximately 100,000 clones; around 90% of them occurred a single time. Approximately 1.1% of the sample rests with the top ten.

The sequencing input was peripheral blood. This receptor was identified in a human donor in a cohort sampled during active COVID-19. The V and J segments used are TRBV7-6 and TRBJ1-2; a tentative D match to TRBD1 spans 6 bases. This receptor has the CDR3 CASSLAPMQGFTDYGYTF. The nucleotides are TGTGCCAGCAGCTTAGCCCCCATGCAGGGGTTTACGGACTATGGCTACACCTTC.